This is a list of T cell receptor beta chains from one sample in a study of spatial heterogeneity in lung cancer. Each CDR3 protein is one row after TCRdb ran MiXCR on the 5' RACE reads. This sample carries 9,000 to 13,000 distinct CDR3 sequences, around 6% of them seen once, and the ten largest clones take approximately 30%. The material sequenced was PBMCs, taken at surgery. The receptor source for this set is a male donor with early-stage non-small cell lung cancer. Both conserved end residues are part of each CDR3. D genes are given only for firm matches. Not every row has a clone size; where given, it reads once, few, many or a size class.

j_call d_call v_call clone_size cdr3_nt cdr3_aa
TRBJ2-2 TRBD2 TRBV13 medium-sized TGTGCCAGCAGCTCCCCCACGGGACTAGCGAAGAGCGGGGAGCTGTTTTTT CASSSPTGLAKSGELFF
TRBJ2-7 TRBD1 TRBV12-3/TRBV12-4 few TGTGCCAGCAGTCCCCGGGACAGGGATAGGTACTTC CASSPRDRDRYF
TRBJ2-5 NA TRBV29-1 many TGCAGCGTTGATAGGTCAGTACAAGAGACCCAGTACTTC CSVDRSVQETQYF
TRBJ2-7 NA TRBV27 many TGTGCCAGCAGTTTATTAGGGGGATCGCCATACGAGCAGTACTTC CASSLLGGSPYEQYF
TRBJ2-4 NA TRBV20-1 many TGCAGTGCTAGCCGACCCAGGGAGCTAGCCAAAAACATTCAGTACTTC CSASRPRELAKNIQYF
TRBJ2-5 NA TRBV5-1 medium-sized TGCGCCAGCAGCTCGCGGCCCCACTACCAAGAGACCCAGTACTTC CASSSRPHYQETQYF
TRBJ2-5 NA TRBV12-3/TRBV12-4 NA TGTGCCAGCAGTTATGGCTCATACCAAGAGACCCAGTACTTC CASSYGSYQETQYF
TRBJ2-7 NA TRBV6-1 NA TGTGCCAGCAGTTCTAGGGGGGGCTACGAGCAGTACTTC CASSSRGGYEQYF
TRBJ2-1 TRBD1 TRBV5-1 few TGCGCCAGCAGCCCAGGACAGGTTTACAATGAGCAGTTCTTC CASSPGQVYNEQFF
TRBJ2-2 TRBD1 TRBV9 many TGTGCCAGCAGCGACCAACAGGGGGCTCGGAACACCGGGGAGCTGTTTTTT CASSDQQGARNTGELFF